The 2 T cell receptor beta chains reported below all come from one sample, sequenced in a study of T cells after yellow fever vaccination. One entry per CDR3 protein, called by TCRdb with MiXCR from the 5' RACE reads. This sample carries 300,000 or so distinct CDR3 sequences, 8.5% to 10% of them seen once, and the ten largest clones take approximately 3.5%. The sequences come from CD4+ T cells sorted from PBMCs, collected 5 days after the yellow fever booster vaccination. These receptors originate from a young man who received the YFV17D yellow fever vaccine.

This clonotype was detected a few times. The chain combines TRBV5-1 with TRBJ2-3; no firm D call. Deletions cut 1 base from V and 6 bases from J, with 9 bases between. The CDR3 totals 13 residues. CDR1 is SGHRS, CDR2 YFSETQ, per germline. The CDR3 sequence is CASSLRFGDTQYF. The CDR3 nucleotides read TGCGCCAGCAGCTTGCGGTTTGGGGATACGCAGTATTTT.

The rearrangement uses TRBV12-3 or TRBV12-4 and TRBJ2-5, with D unresolved. Deletions cut 5 bases from V and 3 bases from J, with 10 bases between. This CDR3 comprises 13 residues. The chain's CDR3 is CASSLGSKETQYF. DNA for the CDR3: TGTGCCAGCAGTCTAGGATCCAAAGAGACCCAGTACTTC.